This T cell receptor (beta chain) was profiled in a study of T cell responses to AZD1222 COVID-19 vaccine. As for the study in general: Some second doses came at about 4 weeks and others at about 12 weeks; these were pooled.

Method: immunoSEQ multiplex PCR; TCRdb's copy keeps in-frame clones and lacks some. Among roughly 190,000 clones, around 94% were seen once, and the ten largest hold less than 1.5%. The CDR3 extends over 15 amino acids. The V gene end was trimmed by 5 bases and the J gene end by 5 bases; junction bases not matched to a gene: 7. The germline V gene has CDR1 KGHDR and CDR2 SFDVKD. Broader study findings: Most donors were white British and more were female, and clonal diversity was possibly underestimated. Spike-specific TCRs gained breadth and depth after people received two AZD1222 doses.

With respect to this clone: Antigen: not known.

The source was peripheral blood, collected on day 0 of AZD1222 vaccination. The rearrangement joins TRBV24-1 to TRBJ1-2, with TRBD1 identical over 10 bases. The sequence derives from an adult in good health. Here the CDR3 DNA reads TGTGCCACCAGTGCCGGGACAGGGGCTCGGTATGGCTACACCTTC. It codes for CATSAGTGARYGYTF.